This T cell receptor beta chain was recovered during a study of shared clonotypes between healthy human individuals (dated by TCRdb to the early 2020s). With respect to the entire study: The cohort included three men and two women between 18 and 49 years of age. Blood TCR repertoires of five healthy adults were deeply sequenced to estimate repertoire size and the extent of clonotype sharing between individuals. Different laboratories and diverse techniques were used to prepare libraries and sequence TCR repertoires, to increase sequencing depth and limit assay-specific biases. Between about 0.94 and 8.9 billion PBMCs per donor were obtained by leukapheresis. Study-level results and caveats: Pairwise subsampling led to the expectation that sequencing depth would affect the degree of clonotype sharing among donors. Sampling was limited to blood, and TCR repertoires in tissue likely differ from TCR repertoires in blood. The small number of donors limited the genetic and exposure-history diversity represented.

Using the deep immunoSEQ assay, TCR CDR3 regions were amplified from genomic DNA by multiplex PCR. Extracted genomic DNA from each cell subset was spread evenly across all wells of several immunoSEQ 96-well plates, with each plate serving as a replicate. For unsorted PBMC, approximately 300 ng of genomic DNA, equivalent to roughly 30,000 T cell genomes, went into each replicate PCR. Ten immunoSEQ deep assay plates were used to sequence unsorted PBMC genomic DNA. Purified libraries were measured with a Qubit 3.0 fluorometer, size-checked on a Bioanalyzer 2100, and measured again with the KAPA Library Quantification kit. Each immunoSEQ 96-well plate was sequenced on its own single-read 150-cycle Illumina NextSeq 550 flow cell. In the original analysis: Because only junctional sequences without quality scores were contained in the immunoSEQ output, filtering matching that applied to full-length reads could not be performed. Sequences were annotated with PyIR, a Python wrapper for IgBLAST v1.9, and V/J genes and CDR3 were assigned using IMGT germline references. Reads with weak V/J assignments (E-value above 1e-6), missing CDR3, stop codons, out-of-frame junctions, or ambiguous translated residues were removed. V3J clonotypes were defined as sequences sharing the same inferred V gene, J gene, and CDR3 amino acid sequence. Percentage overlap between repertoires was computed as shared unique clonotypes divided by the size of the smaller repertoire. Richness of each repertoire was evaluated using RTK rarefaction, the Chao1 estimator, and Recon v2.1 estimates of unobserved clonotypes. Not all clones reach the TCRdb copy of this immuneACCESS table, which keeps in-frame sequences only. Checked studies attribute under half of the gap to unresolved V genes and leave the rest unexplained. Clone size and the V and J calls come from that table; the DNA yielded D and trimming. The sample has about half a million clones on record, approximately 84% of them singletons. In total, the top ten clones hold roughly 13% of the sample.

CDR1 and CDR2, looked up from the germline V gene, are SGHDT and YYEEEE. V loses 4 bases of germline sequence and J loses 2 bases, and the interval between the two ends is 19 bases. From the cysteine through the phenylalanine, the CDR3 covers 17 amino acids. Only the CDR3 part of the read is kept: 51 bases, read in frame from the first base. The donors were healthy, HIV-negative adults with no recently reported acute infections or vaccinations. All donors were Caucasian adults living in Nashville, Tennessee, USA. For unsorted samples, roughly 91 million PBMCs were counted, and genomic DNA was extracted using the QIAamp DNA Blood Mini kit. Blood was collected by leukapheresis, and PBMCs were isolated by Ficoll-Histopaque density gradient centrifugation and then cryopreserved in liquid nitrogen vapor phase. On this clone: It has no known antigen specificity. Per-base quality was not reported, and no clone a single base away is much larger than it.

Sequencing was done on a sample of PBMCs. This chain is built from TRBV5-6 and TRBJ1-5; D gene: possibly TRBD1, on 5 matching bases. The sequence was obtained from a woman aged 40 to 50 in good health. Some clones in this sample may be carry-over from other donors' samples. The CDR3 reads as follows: CASSAMTSGGGNQPQHF. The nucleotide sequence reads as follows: TGTGCCAGCAGCGCGATGACTTCCGGGGGAGGCAATCAGCCCCAGCATTTT.